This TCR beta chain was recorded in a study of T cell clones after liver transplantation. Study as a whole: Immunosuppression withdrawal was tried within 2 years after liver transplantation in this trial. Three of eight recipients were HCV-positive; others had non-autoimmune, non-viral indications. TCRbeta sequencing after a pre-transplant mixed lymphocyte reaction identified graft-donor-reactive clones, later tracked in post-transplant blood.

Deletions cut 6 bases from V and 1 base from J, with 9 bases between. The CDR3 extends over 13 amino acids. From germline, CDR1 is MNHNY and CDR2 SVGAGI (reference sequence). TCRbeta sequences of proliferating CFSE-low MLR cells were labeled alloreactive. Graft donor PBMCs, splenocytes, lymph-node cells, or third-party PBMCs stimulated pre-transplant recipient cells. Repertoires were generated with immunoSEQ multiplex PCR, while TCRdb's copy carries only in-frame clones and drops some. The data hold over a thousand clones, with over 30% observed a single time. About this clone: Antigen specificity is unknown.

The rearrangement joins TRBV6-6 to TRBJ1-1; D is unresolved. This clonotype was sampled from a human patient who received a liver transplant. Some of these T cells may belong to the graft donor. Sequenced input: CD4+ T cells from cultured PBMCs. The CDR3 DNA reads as TGTGCCAGCAGCCTTCGGTCGAACACTGAAGCTTTCTTT. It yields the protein CASSLRSNTEAFF.